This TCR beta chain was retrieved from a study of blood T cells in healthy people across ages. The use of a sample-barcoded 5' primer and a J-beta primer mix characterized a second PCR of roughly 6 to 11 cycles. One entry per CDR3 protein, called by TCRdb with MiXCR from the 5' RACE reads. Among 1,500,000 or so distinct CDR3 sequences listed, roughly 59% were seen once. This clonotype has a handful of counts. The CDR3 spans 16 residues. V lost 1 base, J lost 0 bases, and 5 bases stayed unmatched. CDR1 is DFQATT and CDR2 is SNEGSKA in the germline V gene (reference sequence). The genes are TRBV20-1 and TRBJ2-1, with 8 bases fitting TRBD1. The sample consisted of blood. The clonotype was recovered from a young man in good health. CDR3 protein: CSARGKDRDSYNEQFF. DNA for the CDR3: TGCAGTGCTAGAGGCAAGGACAGGGACTCCTACAATGAGCAGTTCTTC.